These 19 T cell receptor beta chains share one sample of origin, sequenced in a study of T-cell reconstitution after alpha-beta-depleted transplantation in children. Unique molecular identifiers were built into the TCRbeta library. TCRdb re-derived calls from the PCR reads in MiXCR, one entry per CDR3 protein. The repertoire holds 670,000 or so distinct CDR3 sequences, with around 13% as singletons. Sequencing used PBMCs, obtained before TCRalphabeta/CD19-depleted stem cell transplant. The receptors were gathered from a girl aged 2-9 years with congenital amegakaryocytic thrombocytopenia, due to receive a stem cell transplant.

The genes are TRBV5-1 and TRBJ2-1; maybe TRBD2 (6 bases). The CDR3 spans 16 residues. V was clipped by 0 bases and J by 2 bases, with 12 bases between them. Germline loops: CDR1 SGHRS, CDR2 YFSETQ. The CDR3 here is CASSLEVQRAYNEQFF. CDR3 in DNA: TGCGCCAGCAGCTTGGAGGTACAGCGGGCCTACAATGAGCAGTTCTTC.

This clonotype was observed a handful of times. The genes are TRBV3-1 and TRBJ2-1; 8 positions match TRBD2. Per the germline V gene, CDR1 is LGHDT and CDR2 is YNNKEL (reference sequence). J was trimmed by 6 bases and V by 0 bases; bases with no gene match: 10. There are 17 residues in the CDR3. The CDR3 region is CASSQDHGLAGFNEQFF. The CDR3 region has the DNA TGTGCCAGCAGCCAAGATCACGGGCTAGCGGGTTTCAATGAGCAGTTCTTC.

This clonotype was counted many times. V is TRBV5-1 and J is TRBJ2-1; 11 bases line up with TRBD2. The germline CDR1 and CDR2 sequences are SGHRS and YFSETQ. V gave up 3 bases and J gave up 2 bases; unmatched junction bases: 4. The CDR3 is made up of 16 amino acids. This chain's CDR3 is CASSWGTSGAYNEQFF. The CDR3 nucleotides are TGCGCCAGCAGCTGGGGGACTAGCGGAGCCTACAATGAGCAGTTCTTC. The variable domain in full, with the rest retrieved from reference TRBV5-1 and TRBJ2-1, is KAGVTQTPRYLIKTRGQQVTLSCSPISGHRSVSWYQQTPGQGLQFLFEYFSETQRNKGNFPGRFSGRQFSNSRSEMNVSTLELGDSALYLCASSWGTSGAYNEQFFGPGTRLTVL.

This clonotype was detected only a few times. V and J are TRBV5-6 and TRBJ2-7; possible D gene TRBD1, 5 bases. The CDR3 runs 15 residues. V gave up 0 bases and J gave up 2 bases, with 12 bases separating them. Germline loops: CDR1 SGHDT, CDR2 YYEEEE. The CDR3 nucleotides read TGTGCCAGCAGCTTGGCTCAGATAGGGGCCTACGAGCAGTACTTC. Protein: CASSLAQIGAYEQYF.

CDR3 nucleotide sequence: TGTGCCAGCCGGGGGGGGTCGGGCAATCAGCCCCAGCATTTT. The encoded protein is CASRGGSGNQPQHF. The rearrangement uses TRBV10-3 and TRBJ1-5; D is possibly TRBD1 (5 bases). Germline CDR1 ENHRY, CDR2 SYGVKD. The CDR3 loop spans 14 amino acids. Trimming took off 10 bases at V and 2 bases at J, with 15 bases between the two ends.

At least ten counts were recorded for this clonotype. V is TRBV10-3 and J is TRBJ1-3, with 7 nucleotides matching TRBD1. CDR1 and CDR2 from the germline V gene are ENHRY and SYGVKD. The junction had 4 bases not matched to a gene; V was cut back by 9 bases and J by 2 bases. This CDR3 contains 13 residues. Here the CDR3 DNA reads TGTGCCATTTGGCAGGGGGCTGGAAACACCATATATTTT. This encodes CAIWQGAGNTIYF.

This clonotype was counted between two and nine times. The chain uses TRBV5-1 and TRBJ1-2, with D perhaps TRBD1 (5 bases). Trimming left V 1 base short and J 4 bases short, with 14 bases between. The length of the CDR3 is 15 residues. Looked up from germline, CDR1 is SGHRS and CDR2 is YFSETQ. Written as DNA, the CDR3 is TGCGCCAGCAGCTTGCGTTCCAGCCAGGGCTATGGCTACACCTTC. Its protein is CASSLRSSQGYGYTF.

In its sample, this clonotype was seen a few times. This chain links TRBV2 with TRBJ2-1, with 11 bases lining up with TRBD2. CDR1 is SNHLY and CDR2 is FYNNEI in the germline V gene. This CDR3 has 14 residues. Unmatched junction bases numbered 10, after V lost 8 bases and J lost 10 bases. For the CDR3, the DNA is TGTGCCAGCTCGACTAGCGGGGCGGCCAAAGAGCAGTTCTTC. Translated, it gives CASSTSGAAKEQFF.

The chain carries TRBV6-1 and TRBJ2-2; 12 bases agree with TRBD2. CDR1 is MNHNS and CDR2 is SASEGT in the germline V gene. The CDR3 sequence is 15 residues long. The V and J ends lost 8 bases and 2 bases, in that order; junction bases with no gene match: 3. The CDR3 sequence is CASGTSGFNTGELFF. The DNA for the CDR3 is TGTGCCAGCGGGACTAGCGGGTTTAACACCGGGGAGCTGTTTTTT.

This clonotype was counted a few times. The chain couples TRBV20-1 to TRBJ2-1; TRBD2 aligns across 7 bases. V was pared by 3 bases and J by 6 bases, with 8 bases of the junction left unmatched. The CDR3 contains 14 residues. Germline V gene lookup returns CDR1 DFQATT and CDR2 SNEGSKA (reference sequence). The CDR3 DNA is TGCAGTGCTAGCGTTCCAGCGGGATTCAATGAGCAGTTCTTC. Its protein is CSASVPAGFNEQFF.

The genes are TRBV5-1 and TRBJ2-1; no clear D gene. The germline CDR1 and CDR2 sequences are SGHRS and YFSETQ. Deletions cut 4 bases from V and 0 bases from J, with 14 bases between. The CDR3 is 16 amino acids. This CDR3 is CASSPALYSSYNEQFF. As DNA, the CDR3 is TGCGCCAGCAGCCCTGCGTTATACAGCTCCTACAATGAGCAGTTCTTC.

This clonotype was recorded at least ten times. CDR3 loop: CAIPEGRQGFDEQYF. The CDR3 region has the DNA TGTGCCATTCCCGAGGGGAGACAGGGGTTTGACGAGCAGTACTTC. The chain employs TRBV10-3 and TRBJ2-7; 8 positions agree with TRBD1. Germline V gene data show CDR1 as ENHRY and CDR2 as SYGVKD. V was clipped by 9 bases and J by 5 bases; unmatched bases: 15. CDR3 length: 15 residues.

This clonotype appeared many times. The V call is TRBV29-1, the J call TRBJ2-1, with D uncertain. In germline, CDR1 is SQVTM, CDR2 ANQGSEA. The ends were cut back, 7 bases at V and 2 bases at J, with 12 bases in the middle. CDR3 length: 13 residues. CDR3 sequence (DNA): TGCAGCGGGACCCCGAACCCCTACAATGAGCAGTTCTTC. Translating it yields CSGTPNPYNEQFF.

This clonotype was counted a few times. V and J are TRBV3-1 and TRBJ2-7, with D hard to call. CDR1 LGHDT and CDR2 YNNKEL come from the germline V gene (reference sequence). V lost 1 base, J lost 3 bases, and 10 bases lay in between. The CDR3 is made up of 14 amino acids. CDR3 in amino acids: CASSQGVQNYEQYF. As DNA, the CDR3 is TGTGCCAGCAGCCAAGGAGTTCAGAACTACGAGCAGTACTTC.

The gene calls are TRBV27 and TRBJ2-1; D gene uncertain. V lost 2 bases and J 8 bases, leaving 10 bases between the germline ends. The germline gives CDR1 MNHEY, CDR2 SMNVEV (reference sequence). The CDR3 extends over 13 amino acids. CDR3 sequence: CASSLLPLDEQFF. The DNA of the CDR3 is TGTGCCAGCAGTTTACTCCCTCTCGATGAGCAGTTCTTC.

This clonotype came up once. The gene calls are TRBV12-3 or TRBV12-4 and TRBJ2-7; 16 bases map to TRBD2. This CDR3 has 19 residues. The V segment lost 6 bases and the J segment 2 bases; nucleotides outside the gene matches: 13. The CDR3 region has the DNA TGTGCCAGCAGACCCCCTTGGTACGGGACTAGCGGGAGGGCCTACGAGCAGTACTTC. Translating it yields CASRPPWYGTSGRAYEQYF.

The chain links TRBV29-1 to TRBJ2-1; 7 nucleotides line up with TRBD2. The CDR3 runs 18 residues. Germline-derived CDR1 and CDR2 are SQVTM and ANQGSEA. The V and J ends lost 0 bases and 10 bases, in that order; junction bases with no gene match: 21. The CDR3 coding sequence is TGCAGCGTTGAAGATAGCCAAAGGTCAGACGGACCCGGGAGGGAGCAGTTCTTC. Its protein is CSVEDSQRSDGPGREQFF.

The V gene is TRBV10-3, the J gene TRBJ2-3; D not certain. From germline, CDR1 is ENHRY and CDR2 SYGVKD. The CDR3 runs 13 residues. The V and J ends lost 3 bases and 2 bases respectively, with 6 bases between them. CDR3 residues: CAISDVNTDTQYF. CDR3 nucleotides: TGTGCCATCAGTGATGTCAACACAGATACGCAGTATTTT.

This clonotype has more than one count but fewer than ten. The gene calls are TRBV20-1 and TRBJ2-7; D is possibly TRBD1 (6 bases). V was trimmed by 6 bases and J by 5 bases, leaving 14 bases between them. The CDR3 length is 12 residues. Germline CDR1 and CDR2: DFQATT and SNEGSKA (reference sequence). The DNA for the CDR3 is TGCAGTGCCCCCCGGAACAGGGACGAGCAGTACTTC. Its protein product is CSAPRNRDEQYF.